This paragraph reports one T cell receptor (beta chain). FACS enriched CD8+ TEMRA cells, while bulk CD8+ and CD4+ were negatively isolated. Germline CDR1 reads MDHEN; CDR2 reads SYDVKM. This CDR3 has 16 residues. V shed 6 bases and J 5 bases; nucleotides not matched to a gene: 11. This sample is part of a study of CD8 T cells in Susac syndrome. RNA amounts of roughly 0.45 to 1 ug underwent reverse transcription with random hexamers. One entry per CDR3 protein results from TCRdb running MiXCR on the immunoSEQ multiplex PCR reads. The sample includes roughly 200,000 distinct CDR3 sequences, approximately 95% of them seen just once.

The source material was CD4+ T cells from PBMCs. V gene TRBV28 combines with J gene TRBJ1-2; 11 bases fit TRBD1. The receptor's source is a human donor in good health. CDR3 residues: CASSRAGTGGHYGYTF. The CDR3 nucleotides are TGTGCCAGCAGCCGTGCCGGGACAGGGGGACATTATGGCTACACCTTC.